This T cell receptor (beta chain) was found in a study of T cell responses to AZD1222 COVID-19 vaccine. V trimming: 3 bases; J trimming: 2 bases; junction bases outside the gene matches: 5. The CDR3 covers 16 residues. Germline lookup yields CDR1 KGHSH and CDR2 LQKENI. Profiling relied on immunoSEQ multiplex PCR, and the TCRdb table lists in-frame clones only, not all of them. This sample has 120,000 or so clones, with around nine tenths found just once. This chain joins TRBV18 and TRBJ2-2; 8 positions agree with TRBD2. The clonotype was recovered from an adult in good health. Here the sequenced sample was peripheral blood, taken on day 0 of AZD1222 vaccination. CDR3: CASSPAGGTNTGELFF. CDR3 bases: TGTGCCAGCTCACCCGCGGGAGGAACAAACACCGGGGAGCTGTTTTTT.